Listed here are 13 T cell receptor beta chains from one sample, sequenced in a study of blood T cell repertoires in COVID-19. TCRdb's copy holds only in-frame clones and misses some; the assay was immunoSEQ multiplex PCR. This table holds approximately 300,000 clones, just under 90% found once. The specimen sequenced was peripheral blood. The receptors originated from a woman in her 40s with acute or convalescent COVID-19.

The V and J genes are TRBV9 and TRBJ1-4, with 9 nucleotides matching TRBD1. V shed 4 bases and J 8 bases; nucleotides not matched to a gene: 9. This CDR3 contains 15 residues. The germline CDR1 and CDR2 sequences are SGDLS and YYNGEE. The CDR3, as DNA: TGTGCCAGCAGCTCAGATAGGACAGGGGAAGAAAAACTGTTTTTT. Its translation is CASSSDRTGEEKLFF.

This clone was observed once. The chain joins TRBV6-5 to TRBJ2-2, with TRBD1 identical over 9 bases. The germline V gene has CDR1 MNHEY and CDR2 SVGAGI. The CDR3 contains 14 residues. V was pared by 7 bases and J by 7 bases, with 7 bases of the junction left unmatched. CDR3 nucleotide sequence: TGTGCCAGCATCGTAGACAGGGGGATCGGGGAGCTGTTTTTT. Its translation: CASIVDRGIGELFF.

This sequence joins TRBV20-1 and TRBJ1-2; D might be TRBD1 (5 bases). The CDR3 extends over 11 amino acids. Per the germline V gene, CDR1 is DFQATT and CDR2 is SNEGSKA (reference sequence). The V gene lost 4 bases and the J gene lost 5 bases, with 8 bases spanning the gap. The CDR3 DNA reads TGCAGTGCTACCGACAGATATGGCTACACCTTC. It encodes CSATDRYGYTF.

This chain uses TRBV19 with TRBJ1-2; D gene uncertain. Trimming stripped 2 bases from V and 2 bases from J, with 9 bases between. Germline CDR1 LNHDA, CDR2 SQIVND (reference sequence). The CDR3 runs 14 residues. CDR3 sequence: CASSIQALNYGYTF. The DNA of the CDR3 is TGTGCCAGTAGTATACAGGCTCTCAACTATGGCTACACCTTC.

The J gene is TRBJ1-2, the V gene TRBV28; D might be TRBD1 (6 bases). This CDR3 region has 14 residues. V was clipped by 1 base and J by 8 bases, with 14 bases between them. From germline, CDR1 is MDHEN and CDR2 SYDVKM. CDR3 region: CASSLLGSRGGYTF. In nucleotides, the CDR3 is TGTGCCAGCAGTTTATTAGGCAGCAGGGGAGGCTACACCTTC.

The chain joins TRBV12-5 to TRBJ1-2; D is possibly TRBD1 (5 bases). This CDR3 comprises 16 residues. Trimming shortened V by 0 bases and J by 8 bases, and 19 bases separated the two germline ends. Germline assignment: CDR1 LGHNT and CDR2 FRNRAP. CDR3 sequence: CASGLVSGGLFGGYTF. The CDR3 bases are TGTGCTAGTGGTTTGGTCTCGGGGGGATTGTTTGGAGGCTACACCTTC.

V usage is TRBV5-6 and J usage is TRBJ2-7, with 10 nucleotides matching TRBD1. The germline CDR1 and CDR2 sequences are SGHDT and YYEEEE. The CDR3 runs 14 residues. The V gene end was trimmed by 0 bases and the J gene end by 7 bases; junction bases not matched to a gene: 4. For the CDR3, the DNA is TGTGCCAGCAGCTTGGGACAGGGGGCGCGGGAGCAGTACGTC. It translates to CASSLGQGAREQYV.

A single count supports this clone. The rearrangement links TRBV20-1 to TRBJ2-1; weak D call: TRBD2 (6 bases). V was trimmed by 3 bases and J by 5 bases, leaving 20 bases between them. Germline CDR1 DFQATT, CDR2 SNEGSKA (reference sequence). The CDR3 is 16 residues long. The CDR3 loop reads CSASIRGAEGHNEQFF. CDR3 in DNA: TGCAGTGCTAGTATAAGAGGAGCGGAGGGACACAATGAGCAGTTCTTC.

In its sample, this clone was seen once. V and J are TRBV29-1 and TRBJ1-6; a possible D gene is TRBD1 (5 bases). Per germline, CDR1 SQVTM and CDR2 ANQGSEA. The V end was cut by 7 bases, the J end by 9 bases, with 16 bases between. The CDR3 is 13 amino acids. CDR3 coding DNA: TGCAGCGCCACCGACAGCCTCGGTTCACCCCTCCACTTT. Its protein product is CSATDSLGSPLHF.

This rearrangement joins TRBV11-2 to TRBJ1-1; 7 bases fit TRBD1. CDR3 length: 15 residues. Germline-derived CDR1 and CDR2 are SGHAT and FQNNGV. V lost 3 bases and J lost 0; bases outside the gene matches: 4. The CDR3 nucleotides are TGTGCCAGCAGCTTGGGGACAGCTTTGAACACTGAAGCTTTCTTT. Translating it yields CASSLGTALNTEAFF.

The genes are TRBV10-2 and TRBJ2-7, with unresolved D. The CDR3 runs to 15 residues. The V end lost 0 bases, the J end lost 2 bases, and 11 bases lay between the germline ends. Looked up from germline, CDR1 is WSHSY and CDR2 is SAAADI. CDR3 in amino acids: CASSESMALTYEQYV. The CDR3 coding sequence is TGCGCCAGCAGTGAGTCGATGGCTCTCACCTACGAGCAGTACGTC.

The gene calls are TRBV30 and TRBJ1-2; 8 bases are a match to TRBD1. CDR1 GTSNPN and CDR2 SVGIG come from the germline V gene (reference sequence). V lost 8 bases, J lost 7 bases, and 18 bases stayed unmatched. The CDR3 covers 15 residues. DNA of the CDR3: TGTGCCGGGAACGGACAGGGAGGGATTTTTGGTGGCTACACCTTC. Protein: CAGNGQGGIFGGYTF.

The chain carries TRBV4-1 and TRBJ1-1; D might be TRBD1 (6 bases). V gave up 4 bases and J gave up 9 bases, with 15 bases separating them. Germline CDR1 reads MGHRA; CDR2 reads YSYEKL. The CDR3 runs 13 residues. CDR3 nucleotide sequence: TGCGCCAGCAGCCTGGGACATAATAGCCAAGCTTTCTTT. Translating gives CASSLGHNSQAFF.